This T cell receptor (beta chain) was identified in a study of control samples from healthy donors and cancer patients (dated by TCRdb to the early 2020s). Receptors were amplified or captured by the immunoSEQ multiplex PCR assay. TCRdb mirrors the immuneACCESS table, restricted to in-frame sequences. Some clones are absent from its copies; in checked studies, under half trace to an unresolved V gene, and the reason for the others is unknown. Recorded for this sample are 150,000 or so clones; approximately 93% of them occurred a single time. The ten largest clones add up to roughly 6.2% of the sample. The germline V gene provides CDR1 SGHRS and CDR2 YFSETQ. The CDR3 goes from the cysteine to the phenylalanine over 16 residues. The entry retains the CDR3 DNA only, 48 bases that are in frame from base 1. Trimming removed 4 bases from V and 8 bases from J; the gene matches leave 13 bases unexplained.

Worth noting for this clone: There is no known antigen for this receptor. Base qualities are not recorded, but no much larger clone differs from it by a single base.

The clonotype originates from a man aged 18-30 years in good health. Material for sequencing was blood. The rearranged segments are TRBV5-1 and TRBJ2-3, and 10 junction bases match TRBD1. This receptor has the CDR3 CASSNAGTGVLGTQYF. The nucleotides read TGCGCCAGCAGCAACGCCGGGACAGGGGTACTCGGTACGCAGTATTTT.